Listed here are 8 T cell receptor gamma chains from one sample, sequenced in a study of Vδ1+ human thymocytes (dated by TCRdb to 2017 to 2018). Study-level results and caveats: Thymic TRG and TRD repertoires appeared highly polyclonal with Gaussian CDR3 length distributions, unlike oligoclonal peripheral blood repertoires.

TCRdb records Illumina MiSeq as the sequencer. RNA was isolated using the RNeasy mini kit, and reverse transcription was performed with Superscript III. CDR3 amplicons were generated by multiplex PCR with pooled V-gene forward primers and a constant-region reverse primer carrying Illumina adaptor overhangs. Public reads were reanalyzed in TCRdb with CATT, and rows carrying the same DNA were merged afterwards. The sample profile shows 9,500 to 13,000 gamma-chain clones; around 40% of them were found once. The ten top clones hold 2% of the sample. What these receptors recognize is not known. The sequenced sample was Vdelta1+ gamma-delta thymocytes from the thymus. The sample's cell subset or site label, decoded: FACS-sorted CD3+ TCRalphabeta- TCRVdelta1+ TCRVdelta2- thymocytes. Receptor source: a boy in the first two years of life who had congenital heart surgery.

The J gene is TRGJ1 or TRGJ2, while no V gene call was made. The CDR3 contains 14 residues. The CDR3 coding sequence is TGTGCCACCTTTGACAATCCTGATTATTATAAGAAACTCTTT. Amino acid sequence: CATFDNPDYYKKLF.

The rearrangement uses TRGV8 and TRGJ1 or TRGJ2. The J gene, absent from TCRdb, was called here by matching the DNA to germline. Germline V gives CDR1 VENAVY, CDR2 YDSYNSRV. The V and J ends lost 0 bases and 5 bases, in that order; junction bases with no gene match: 4. The CDR3 sequence is 13 residues long. In nucleotides, the CDR3 is TGTGCCACCTGGGATAGGCGGGATTATAAGAAACTCTTT. Its translation is CATWDRRDYKKLF.

Only a few counts were recorded for this clone. The rearrangement links TRGV4 to TRGJ1 or TRGJ2. This CDR3 is built from 16 residues. CDR1 EGSTGY and CDR2 YDSYTSSV come from the germline V gene. V trimming: 3 bases; J trimming: 0 bases; junction bases outside the gene matches: 11. The DNA for the CDR3 is TGTGCCACCTGGGATTTGTCCCCCGCGAATTATTATAAGAAACTCTTT. The encoded protein is CATWDLSPANYYKKLF.

This clone has just one count. The chain has TRGV4 and TRGJ1 or TRGJ2. The J gene was missing in TCRdb and was found by matching the end of the DNA to germline. There are 12 residues in the CDR3. Per germline, CDR1 EGSTGY and CDR2 YDSYTSSV. V lost 6 bases, J lost 10 bases, and 12 bases stayed unmatched. The CDR3, as DNA: TGTGCCACCTGGATCCGGAATGGGAAGAAACTCTTT. This gives the protein CATWIRNGKKLF.

Note on this clone: One end of the junction is discordant with germline, which a read error may explain. This sequence joins TRGV4 and TRGJ1 or TRGJ2. In germline, CDR1 is EGSTGY, CDR2 YDSYTSSV. There are 12 residues in the CDR3. The CDR3 DNA is TGTGCCACCTTGGATGGGCGTTATAAGAAACTCTTT. Protein: CATLDGRYKKLF.

The sample holds a few counts of this clone. Germline is not matched at one junction end, which may reflect a read error. The genes are TRGV4 and TRGJ1 or TRGJ2. Germline V lookup: CDR1 EGSTGY, CDR2 YDSYTSSV. The CDR3 covers 15 residues. CDR3 DNA: TGTGCCACCTGGGGTGGGCCCCCCTCCTATTATAAGAAACTCTTT. Its translation: CATWGGPPSYYKKLF.

V is TRGV3 and J is TRGJ1 or TRGJ2. TCRdb offers no J gene call, so here the DNA was matched to germline to obtain one. This CDR3 region has 12 residues. CDR1 is VTNTFY and CDR2 is YDVSTARD in the germline V gene (reference sequence). V lost 3 bases, J lost 6 bases, and 5 bases stayed unmatched. The CDR3 DNA reads TGTGCCACCTGGGACGGAGCTTATAAGAAACTCTTT. This translates into CATWDGAYKKLF.

V usage is TRGV3 and J usage is TRGJ1 or TRGJ2. TCRdb supplies no J gene; here it was assigned by aligning the nucleotide sequence to germline. CDR1 VTNTFY and CDR2 YDVSTARD come from the germline V gene (reference sequence). The CDR3 consists of 14 residues. J was trimmed by 2 bases and V by 3 bases; bases with no gene match: 7. This chain's CDR3 is CATWDGPYYYKKLF. Written as DNA, the CDR3 is TGTGCCACCTGGGACGGACCGTATTATTATAAGAAACTCTTT.